These 30 T cell receptor beta chains came from one sample sequenced in a study of human T cells and chemical hapten exposure. As to time point: patch test 1, 2 weeks after DPC sensitization. As to treatment: therapeutic diphenylcyclopropenone sensitization with weekly scalp DPC. A single record per CDR3 protein comes from TCRdb applying MiXCR to the RACE reads. The repertoire has under 200,000 distinct CDR3 sequences, roughly 15% of them found once; the top ten carry 1.7%. Sequenced material: whole blood, taken in connection with sensitization to the hapten diphenylcyclopropenone (DPC). These receptors were taken from a woman aged 25 to 45 with alopecia areata. Some clones in this sample may be carry-over from other donors' samples.

The genes are TRBV5-1 and TRBJ1-2, with 9 bases identical to TRBD1. This CDR3 has 17 amino acids. Germline loops: CDR1 SGHRS, CDR2 YFSETQ. V lost 1 base and J lost 0; bases outside the gene matches: 7. The CDR3 is CASSLRQGGSSNYGYTF. In nucleotides, the CDR3 is TGCGCCAGCAGCTTGCGACAGGGGGGTTCATCTAACTATGGCTACACCTTC.

The rearrangement links TRBV4-1 to TRBJ2-7, with TRBD1 matching over 9 bases. The length of the CDR3 is 17 residues. J gave up 5 bases and V 2 bases, and 13 bases lay outside the gene matches. CDR1 and CDR2 (germline): MGHRA, YSYEKL. CDR3 residues: CASSQLPGQGGVNEQYF. The CDR3 DNA sequence: TGCGCCAGCAGCCAACTACCGGGACAGGGAGGGGTAAACGAGCAGTACTTC.

This clonotype was seen ten or more times. V gene TRBV7-2 combines with J gene TRBJ1-5, with a possible D match to TRBD1 (5 bases). In germline, CDR1 is SGHTA, CDR2 FQGNSA. The CDR3 extends over 16 amino acids. Deletions cut 5 bases from V and 6 bases from J, with 20 bases between. The CDR3 protein is CASSAGTSNQGQPQHF. In DNA form, the CDR3 reads TGTGCCAGCAGCGCCGGGACTTCTAATCAAGGTCAGCCCCAGCATTTT.

The chain combines TRBV6-6 with TRBJ1-6; D not certain. With 4 bases removed from V and 12 bases from J, the gap between germline ends came to 13 bases. The germline CDR1 and CDR2 sequences are MNHNY and SVGAGI (reference sequence). CDR3 size: 13 residues. This chain's CDR3 is CASSSRTGVPLHF. In nucleotides, the CDR3 is TGTGCCAGCAGTTCTAGAACCGGGGTACCCCTCCACTTT.

The chain combines TRBV7-2 with TRBJ2-7, with D possibly matching TRBD2 (6 bases). The V gene lost 2 bases and the J gene lost 0 bases, with 23 bases spanning the gap. The CDR3 loop spans 19 amino acids. CDR1 SGHTA and CDR2 FQGNSA come from the germline V gene. For the CDR3, the DNA is TGTGCCAGCAGCTTAAGGGATGCGGAATCTAGCGACAGCTCCTACGAGCAGTACTTC. Translating it yields CASSLRDAESSDSSYEQYF.

This clonotype has ten or more counts. This chain uses TRBV12-3 or TRBV12-4 with TRBJ2-1; D perhaps matches TRBD2 (6 bases). CDR3 size: 13 residues. V dropped 10 bases and J dropped 3 bases, with 13 bases sitting between them. The CDR3 DNA reads TGTGCCACCTCGGGGGAGCTCTACAATGAGCAGTTCTTC. Its translation: CATSGELYNEQFF.

The CDR3 spells CSVDAPAQYF. DNA of the CDR3: TGCAGCGTTGATGCACCGGCCCAGTATTTT. The chain has TRBV29-1 and TRBJ2-3; the D is unclear. Between the trimmed V and J ends, which lost 3 bases and 12 bases, there was a span of 10 bases. The CDR3 has 10 residues. CDR1 and CDR2 (germline): SQVTM, ANQGSEA.

This clonotype has a count of ten or more. V gene TRBV11-2 combines with J gene TRBJ1-1, with D perhaps matching TRBD1 (5 bases). CDR1 SGHAT and CDR2 FQNNGV come from the germline V gene. The CDR3 extends over 13 amino acids. The V end lost 6 bases, the J end lost 4 bases, and 12 bases lay between the germline ends. The CDR3, as DNA: TGTGCCAGCAGTCGGGGGGAGGTCACTGAAGCTTTCTTT. This sequence encodes CASSRGEVTEAFF.

CDR3: CASSLTAGYGYTF. CDR3 nucleotides: TGTGCCAGCAGTTTAACCGCAGGGTATGGCTACACCTTC. The V and J genes are TRBV28 and TRBJ1-2, with a tentative D call TRBD1 (5 bases). CDR1 is MDHEN, CDR2 SYDVKM, per germline. The CDR3 loop spans 13 amino acids. Trimming took 2 bases from V and 5 from J, leaving 9 bases between them.

The chain carries TRBV7-9 and TRBJ1-6; D is undetermined. This CDR3 region has 16 residues. Looked up from germline, CDR1 is SEHNR and CDR2 is FQNEAQ (reference sequence). Trimming cost V 4 bases and J 0 bases, with 10 bases left between them. The CDR3 bases are TGTGCCAGCAGCTCCGAGGCGAGCTCCTATAATTCACCCCTCCACTTT. Its translation is CASSSEASSYNSPLHF. Full variable domain (outside the CDR3, taken from reference TRBV7-9 and TRBJ1-6): DTGVSQNPRHKITKRGQNVTFRCDPISEHNRLYWYRQTLGQGPEFLTYFQNEAQLEKSRLLSDRFSAERPKGSFSTLEIQRTEQGDSAMYLCASSSEASSYNSPLHFGNGTRLTVT.

This clonotype was counted a few times. CDR3 protein: CAWSGPPGTPFRYEQYF. CDR3 bases: TGTGCCTGGAGTGGGCCCCCTGGGACCCCGTTCAGGTACGAGCAGTACTTC. The J gene is TRBJ2-7, the V gene TRBV30; tentatively, D is TRBD1 or TRBD2 (5 bases each). The CDR3 totals 17 residues. The germline gives CDR1 GTSNPN, CDR2 SVGIG (reference sequence). Trimming removed 1 base from V and 4 bases from J, with 23 bases in between.

This clonotype showed up just a few times. This sequence joins TRBV12-3 or TRBV12-4 and TRBJ1-3; a weak D match, TRBD1 (6 bases). This CDR3 comprises 16 residues. Trimming took off 6 bases at V and 1 base at J, with 16 bases between the two ends. Here the CDR3 DNA reads TGTGCCAGCAGCCTCGGACAGCTACTATCTGGAAACACCATATATTTT. Translating gives CASSLGQLLSGNTIYF.

This clonotype has ten or more counts. V is TRBV2 and J is TRBJ2-5, with 12 bases that match TRBD2. CDR1 and CDR2 (germline): SNHLY, FYNNEI. The CDR3 length is 17 residues. Trimming took 6 bases from V and 5 from J; bases not matched to a gene: 13. CDR3 nucleotide sequence: TGTGCCAGCAGGGGCCCATCTAGCGGGAGGGCCCGGGAGACCCAGTACTTC. The encoded protein is CASRGPSSGRARETQYF.

The rearrangement links TRBV7-8 to TRBJ2-7; the D gene could be TRBD1 or TRBD2 (5 bases each). The CDR3 has 16 residues. The germline CDR1 and CDR2 sequences are SGHVS and FQNEAQ. Trimming removed 4 bases from V and 2 bases from J, with 18 bases in between. In DNA, the CDR3 is TGTGCCAGCAGCTCCAGGAGGACAAGTCCAACCTACGAGCAGTACTTC. Residues: CASSSRRTSPTYEQYF.

This clonotype turned up a few times. The genes are TRBV6-2 or TRBV6-3 and TRBJ2-2, with D possibly matching TRBD2 (5 bases). The V end lost 4 bases, the J end lost 3 bases, and 12 bases lay between the germline ends. CDR3 length equals 15 residues. Per the germline V gene, CDR1 is MNHEY and CDR2 is SVGEGT. CDR3: CASSWSTGYTGELFF. The CDR3 nucleotides read TGTGCCAGCAGTTGGTCTACGGGATACACCGGGGAGCTGTTTTTT.

CDR3 coding DNA: TGCAGCGTTGACGTAGGGGGGTACACCGGGGAGCTGTTTTTT. It specifies CSVDVGGYTGELFF. This chain joins TRBV29-1 and TRBJ2-2; the D gene could be TRBD1 or TRBD2 (6 bases each). V lost 3 bases and J lost 3, with 11 bases in between. Germline values: CDR1 SQVTM, CDR2 ANQGSEA. CDR3 length equals 14 residues.

V gene TRBV5-1 combines with J gene TRBJ2-1; D unresolved. Between the trimmed V and J ends, which lost 4 bases and 3 bases, there was a span of 8 bases. Germline CDR1 is SGHRS and CDR2 is YFSETQ. This CDR3 spans 13 amino acids. The CDR3 DNA reads TGCGCCAGCAGCGTAGGCAACTACAATGAGCAGTTCTTC. Translated, it gives CASSVGNYNEQFF.

The J gene is TRBJ1-6, the V gene TRBV7-3, with unresolved D. The germline V gene encodes CDR1 SGHTA and CDR2 FQGTGA. Between the trimmed V and J ends, which lost 5 bases and 6 bases, there was a span of 11 bases. The CDR3 consists of 14 residues. CDR3 residues: CASSVGFSNSPLHF. The CDR3 DNA reads as TGTGCCAGCAGCGTCGGGTTCTCTAATTCACCCCTCCACTTT.

In DNA form, the CDR3 reads TGTGCTATATGGGGGGGCACTGAAGCTTTCTTT. Amino acid sequence: CAIWGGTEAFF. The rearrangement uses TRBV28 and TRBJ1-1; D may be TRBD1 (5 bases). The germline V gene encodes CDR1 MDHEN and CDR2 SYDVKM. The CDR3 spans 11 residues.

This clonotype showed up many times. The chain links TRBV18 to TRBJ1-1; D ambiguous. This CDR3 comprises 14 residues. Germline loops: CDR1 KGHSH, CDR2 LQKENI. V lost 3 bases and J 1 base, leaving 9 bases between the germline ends. The CDR3 sequence is CASSPSTENTEAFF. CDR3 in DNA: TGTGCCAGCTCACCTTCAACAGAGAACACTGAAGCTTTCTTT.

This clonotype came up a few times. The chain employs TRBV5-1 and TRBJ2-1; TRBD2 aligns across 12 bases. Germline CDR1 and CDR2: SGHRS and YFSETQ. After removal of 3 bases from V and 0 bases from J, the junction contained 10 bases not matched to a gene. CDR3 length: 19 amino acids. CDR3 in DNA: TGCGCCAGCAGCTCAACTAGCGGGGGGCCCTCCAGCTCCTACAATGAGCAGTTCTTC. As protein: CASSSTSGGPSSSYNEQFF.

The rearrangement links TRBV24-1 to TRBJ2-1, with D tentatively TRBD1 (6 bases). CDR1 KGHDR and CDR2 SFDVKD come from the germline V gene. The CDR3 totals 13 residues. V was shortened by 9 bases and J by 4 bases, with 12 bases between the two germline ends. CDR3 coding DNA: TGTGCCACCGTCAGGGGTCCTTACAATGAGCAGTTCTTC. Translation: CATVRGPYNEQFF.

V gene TRBV12-3 or TRBV12-4 combines with J gene TRBJ2-5; 15 nucleotides agree with TRBD2. The CDR3 is 16 residues long. Trimming took 5 bases from V and 4 from J; bases not matched to a gene: 5. The chain's CDR3 is CASSPGTSGGPETQYF. The CDR3 nucleotides are TGTGCCAGCAGTCCCGGGACTAGCGGGGGGCCAGAGACCCAGTACTTC.

This clonotype has a handful of counts. This chain uses TRBV11-2 with TRBJ2-7; 13 bases agree with TRBD2. Trimming cost V 2 bases and J 7 bases; bases outside gene matches: 2. This CDR3 is 14 amino acids long. Per the germline V gene, CDR1 is SGHAT and CDR2 is FQNNGV. CDR3 in DNA: TGTGCCAGCAGCTTAACTAGCGGGAGGGGTGAGCAGTACTTC. It yields the protein CASSLTSGRGEQYF.

This clonotype was counted only a few times. V is TRBV30 and J is TRBJ1-2; D gene ambiguous. The CDR3 loop spans 14 amino acids. Trimming took off 4 bases at V and 2 bases at J, with 14 bases between the two ends. Germline loops: CDR1 GTSNPN, CDR2 SVGIG (reference sequence). The DNA for the CDR3 is TGTGCCTGGACCCCCGTCCTAGGAAACTATGGCTACACCTTC. Protein sequence: CAWTPVLGNYGYTF.

The chain combines TRBV20-1 with TRBJ2-1, with D maybe TRBD1 (6 bases). Germline-derived CDR1 and CDR2 are DFQATT and SNEGSKA (reference sequence). Trimming pared 0 bases from V and 2 bases from J, leaving 11 bases between. The CDR3 has 15 amino acids. The CDR3 loop is CSARDTGKTYNEQFF. CDR3 bases: TGCAGTGCTAGAGACACAGGGAAAACCTACAATGAGCAGTTCTTC.

The chain joins TRBV5-1 to TRBJ2-3; possible D gene TRBD1, 5 bases. The V end lost 0 bases, the J end lost 2 bases, and 7 bases lay between the germline ends. CDR1 and CDR2 (germline): SGHRS, YFSETQ. The CDR3 is made up of 14 amino acids. The CDR3 DNA sequence: TGCGCCAGCAGCTTGGACAGGCTCACAGATACGCAGTATTTT. Its translation is CASSLDRLTDTQYF. Full variable domain (missing parts from reference TRBV5-1 and TRBJ2-3): KAGVTQTPRYLIKTRGQQVTLSCSPISGHRSVSWYQQTPGQGLQFLFEYFSETQRNKGNFPGRFSGRQFSNSRSEMNVSTLELGDSALYLCASSLDRLTDTQYFGPGTRLTVL.

This chain joins TRBV27 and TRBJ2-1; the match to TRBD2 covers 7 bases. There are 14 residues in the CDR3. V trimming: 4 bases; J trimming: 7 bases; junction bases outside the gene matches: 7. Germline V gene sequence: CDR1 MNHEY, CDR2 SMNVEV (reference sequence). CDR3 bases: TGTGCCAGCAGTTCTTTAAGCGGGAAAAATGAGCAGTTCTTC. Amino acids: CASSSLSGKNEQFF.

The chain carries TRBV7-9 and TRBJ2-3, with D possibly matching TRBD2 (7 bases). V lost 1 base, J lost 7 bases, and 18 bases lay in between. This CDR3 spans 16 amino acids. Germline CDR1 is SEHNR and CDR2 is FQNEAQ (reference sequence). The CDR3 bases are TGTGCCAGCAGCTTAGGGGCCGGGGGGCCACGGAATACGCAGTATTTT. Its translation: CASSLGAGGPRNTQYF.

This clonotype was seen a handful of times. This chain links TRBV18 with TRBJ2-2; D unresolved. The CDR3 is 15 amino acids. Trimming removed 1 base from V and 4 bases from J, with 10 bases in between. The germline V gene has CDR1 KGHSH and CDR2 LQKENI. The CDR3 DNA is TGTGCCAGCTCACCACTGAACCTCCCCACCGGGGAGCTGTTTTTT. Translated: CASSPLNLPTGELFF.